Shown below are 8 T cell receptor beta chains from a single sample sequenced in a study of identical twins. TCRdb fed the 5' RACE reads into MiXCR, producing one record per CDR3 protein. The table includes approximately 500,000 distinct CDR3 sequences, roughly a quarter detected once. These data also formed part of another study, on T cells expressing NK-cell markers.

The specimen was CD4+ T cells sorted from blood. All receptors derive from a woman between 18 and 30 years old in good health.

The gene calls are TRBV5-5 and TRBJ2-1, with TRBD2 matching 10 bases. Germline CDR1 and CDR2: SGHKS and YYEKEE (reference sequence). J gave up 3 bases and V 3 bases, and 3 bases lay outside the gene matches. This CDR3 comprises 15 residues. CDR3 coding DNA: TGTGCCAGCAGCTCTAGCGGGAGTATCTACAATGAGCAGTTCTTC. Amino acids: CASSSSGSIYNEQFF. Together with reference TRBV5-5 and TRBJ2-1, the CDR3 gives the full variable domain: DAGVTQSPTHLIKTRGQQVTLRCSPISGHKSVSWYQQVLGQGPQFIFQYYEKEERGRGNFPDRFSARQFPNYSSELNVNALLLGDSALYLCASSSSGSIYNEQFFGPGTRLTVL.

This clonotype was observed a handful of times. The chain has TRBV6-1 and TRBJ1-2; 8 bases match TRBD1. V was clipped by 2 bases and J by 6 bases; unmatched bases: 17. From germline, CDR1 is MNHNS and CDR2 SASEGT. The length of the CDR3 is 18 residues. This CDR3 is CASSEREKYRGGFHGYTF. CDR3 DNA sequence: TGTGCCAGCAGTGAACGAGAAAAATACAGGGGGGGCTTCCATGGCTACACCTTC.

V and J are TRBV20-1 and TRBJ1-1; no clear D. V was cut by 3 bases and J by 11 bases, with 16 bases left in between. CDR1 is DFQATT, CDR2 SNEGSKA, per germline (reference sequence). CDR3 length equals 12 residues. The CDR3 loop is CSASPEAPQAFF. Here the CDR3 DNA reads TGCAGTGCTAGTCCGGAGGCTCCACAGGCTTTCTTT.

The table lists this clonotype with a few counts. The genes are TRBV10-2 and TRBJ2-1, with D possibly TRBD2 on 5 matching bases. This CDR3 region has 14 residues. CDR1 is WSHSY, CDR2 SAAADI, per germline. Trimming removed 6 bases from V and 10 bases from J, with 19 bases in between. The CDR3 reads CASRVELARREQFF. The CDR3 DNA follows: TGCGCCAGCAGGGTAGAGCTAGCAAGGCGGGAGCAGTTCTTC.

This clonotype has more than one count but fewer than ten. The CDR3 here is CASSTPSGSYNEQFF. CDR3 in DNA: TGTGCCAGCAGCACCCCCAGCGGTTCCTACAATGAGCAGTTCTTC. The J gene is TRBJ2-1, the V gene TRBV6-2 or TRBV6-3, with a possible D match to TRBD2 (5 bases). The CDR3 is 15 amino acids. Per germline, CDR1 MNHEY and CDR2 SVGEGT. Trimming removed 6 bases at V and 1 base at J, with 13 bases between.

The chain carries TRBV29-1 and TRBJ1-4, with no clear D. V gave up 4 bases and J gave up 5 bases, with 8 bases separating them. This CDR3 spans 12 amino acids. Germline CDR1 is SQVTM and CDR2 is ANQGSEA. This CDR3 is CSVARGNEKLFF. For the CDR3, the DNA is TGCAGCGTTGCCAGAGGCAATGAAAAACTGTTTTTT. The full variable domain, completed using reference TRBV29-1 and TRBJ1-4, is SAVISQKPSRDICQRGTSLTIQCQVDSQVTMMFWYRQQPGQSLTLIATANQGSEATYESGFVIDKFPISRPNLTFSTLTVSNMSPEDSSIYLCSVARGNEKLFFGSGTQLSVL.

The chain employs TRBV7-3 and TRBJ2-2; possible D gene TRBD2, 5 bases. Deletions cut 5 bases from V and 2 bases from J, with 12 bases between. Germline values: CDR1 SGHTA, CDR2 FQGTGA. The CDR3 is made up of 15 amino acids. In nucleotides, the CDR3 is TGTGCCAGCAGCCCCGGAGGAGAAAACACCGGGGAGCTGTTTTTT. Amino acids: CASSPGGENTGELFF.

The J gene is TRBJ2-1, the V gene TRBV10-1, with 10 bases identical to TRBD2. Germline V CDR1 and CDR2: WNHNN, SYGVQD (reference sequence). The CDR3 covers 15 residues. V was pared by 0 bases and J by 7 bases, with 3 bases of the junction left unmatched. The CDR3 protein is CASSESASGGNEQFF. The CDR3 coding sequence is TGCGCCAGCAGTGAGTCGGCTAGCGGGGGTAATGAGCAGTTCTTC.